A selection of T cell receptor beta chains follows, all from one sample in a study of T cell clonotyping in hematopoietic cell transplantation. Using immunoSEQ multiplex PCR, the repertoire was profiled, and TCRdb retains in-frame clones only, with some absent. The repertoire holds about 41,000 clones, with around 84% as singletons. The sequences come from peripheral blood mononuclear cells, collected before stem cell transplant. Receptor source: a man aged 55 to 70 with acute myeloid leukemia. Some clones in this sample may be carry-over from other donors' samples. The CDR3 runs from the conserved cysteine through the conserved F or W. D genes are given only for firm matches. Not all rows give a size; the values are once, few, many and, for expanded clones, a class.

clone_size: -
v_call: TRBV2
d_call: TRBD2
j_call: TRBJ2-5
cdr3_nt: TGTGCCAGCAACGGCGCGATAGCGGGGGGTAGGGAGACCCAGTACTTC
cdr3_aa: CASNGAIAGGRETQYF

clone_size: -
v_call: TRBV5-1
d_call: -
j_call: TRBJ2-7
cdr3_nt: TGCGCCAGCCGACAGGACTCCTACGAGCAGTACTTC
cdr3_aa: CASRQDSYEQYF

clone_size: -
v_call: TRBV4-3
d_call: -
j_call: TRBJ2-4
cdr3_nt: TGCGCCAGCAGCCAAGATACTGGGGGAGGCAAAAACATTCAGTACTTC
cdr3_aa: CASSQDTGGGKNIQYF

clone_size: -
v_call: TRBV7-3
d_call: TRBD1
j_call: TRBJ2-7
cdr3_nt: TGTGCCAGCAGCTCGTCGGACAGGGGGTACGAGCAGTACTTC
cdr3_aa: CASSSSDRGYEQYF

clone_size: -
v_call: TRBV2
d_call: -
j_call: TRBJ1-5
cdr3_nt: TGTGCCAGCAGTGATACAGGTTATAGCAATCAGCCCCAGCATTTT
cdr3_aa: CASSDTGYSNQPQHF

clone_size: -
v_call: TRBV9
d_call: TRBD2
j_call: TRBJ2-5
cdr3_nt: TGTGCCAGCAGCGCCCGACTAGCGCGGGAGACCCAGTACTTC
cdr3_aa: CASSARLARETQYF

clone_size: -
v_call: TRBV2
d_call: -
j_call: TRBJ1-5
cdr3_nt: TGTGCCAGCTGGCTAGGAAGGGGCAATCAGCCCCAGCATTTT
cdr3_aa: CASWLGRGNQPQHF

clone_size: once
v_call: TRBV7-9
d_call: -
j_call: TRBJ1-3
cdr3_nt: TGTGCCAGCAGCGGCATAAATACCGGAAACACCATATATTTT
cdr3_aa: CASSGINTGNTIYF

clone_size: once
v_call: TRBV4-1
d_call: -
j_call: TRBJ1-2
cdr3_nt: TGCGCCAGCAGCCAAGATCGTGTGAGCTATGGCTACACCTTC
cdr3_aa: CASSQDRVSYGYTF

clone_size: -
v_call: TRBV27
d_call: -
j_call: TRBJ2-3
cdr3_nt: TGTGCCAGCAGTTTAGAGGGCGGGGGCCTCACAGATACGCAGTATTTT
cdr3_aa: CASSLEGGGLTDTQYF

clone_size: -
v_call: TRBV5-1
d_call: -
j_call: TRBJ2-7
cdr3_nt: TGCGCCAGCAGCTTGGATGGTGGAGCAGGCTCCTACGAGCAGTACTTC
cdr3_aa: CASSLDGGAGSYEQYF

clone_size: -
v_call: TRBV7-9
d_call: -
j_call: TRBJ1-1
cdr3_nt: TGTGCCAGCAGCTTATCTGCGGTGAACAAAGCTTTCTTT
cdr3_aa: CASSLSAVNKAFF

clone_size: -
v_call: TRBV4-1
d_call: -
j_call: TRBJ1-5
cdr3_nt: TGCGCCAGCAGCCAAGATCGTCAAGCCAGGCAGCCCCAGCATTTT
cdr3_aa: CASSQDRQARQPQHF

clone_size: few
v_call: TRBV18
d_call: TRBD1
j_call: TRBJ2-7
cdr3_nt: TGTGCCAGCTCACCAGGGACAGCAAACTACGAGCAGTACTTC
cdr3_aa: CASSPGTANYEQYF

clone_size: -
v_call: TRBV7-9
d_call: -
j_call: TRBJ2-7
cdr3_nt: TGTGCCAGCAGCTTGGGGACCCTCCACTCCTACGAGCAGTACTTC
cdr3_aa: CASSLGTLHSYEQYF

clone_size: -
v_call: TRBV4-1
d_call: -
j_call: TRBJ2-7
cdr3_nt: TGCGCCAGCAGCCCTTTCGGCTTTTTCTACGAGCAGTACTTC
cdr3_aa: CASSPFGFFYEQYF

clone_size: -
v_call: TRBV7-2
d_call: -
j_call: TRBJ1-2
cdr3_nt: TGTGCCAGCAGCTTGGGTCAGGCTTCGATCTATGGCTACACCTTC
cdr3_aa: CASSLGQASIYGYTF

clone_size: once
v_call: TRBV5-1
d_call: -
j_call: TRBJ2-3
cdr3_nt: TGCGCCAGCAGCTTACTACAGGACAGCACAGATACGCAGTATTTT
cdr3_aa: CASSLLQDSTDTQYF

clone_size: -
v_call: TRBV6-1
d_call: -
j_call: TRBJ1-2
cdr3_nt: TGTGCCGGCTCGACAGGTTCTAACTATGGCTACACCTTC
cdr3_aa: CAGSTGSNYGYTF

clone_size: -
v_call: TRBV4-2
d_call: -
j_call: TRBJ2-7
cdr3_nt: TGTGCCAGCAGCCAAGATGCAACGGGGAGGCTATACGAGCAGTACTTC
cdr3_aa: CASSQDATGRLYEQYF

clone_size: -
v_call: TRBV5-6
d_call: TRBD1
j_call: TRBJ1-2
cdr3_nt: TGTGCCAGCAGGGCGACAGGGCAGAACTCCTATGGCTACACCTTC
cdr3_aa: CASRATGQNSYGYTF

clone_size: -
v_call: TRBV6-5
d_call: -
j_call: TRBJ1-2
cdr3_nt: TGTGCCAGCAGTTACAAGACAGTTTCCTATGGCTACACCTTC
cdr3_aa: CASSYKTVSYGYTF

clone_size: -
v_call: TRBV2
d_call: TRBD1
j_call: TRBJ1-5
cdr3_nt: TGTGCCAGCAGCGTCGGACAGGGGGCGAATCAGCCCCAGCATTTT
cdr3_aa: CASSVGQGANQPQHF

clone_size: -
v_call: TRBV6-6
d_call: -
j_call: TRBJ2-7
cdr3_nt: TGTGCCAGCAGTTACTCGAAGACCACAGAGCAGTACTTC
cdr3_aa: CASSYSKTTEQYF

clone_size: -
v_call: TRBV6-5
d_call: TRBD2
j_call: TRBJ2-1
cdr3_nt: TGTGCCAGCAGTTACGTAGCGGGGGGCCTGGGGGATGAGCAGTTCTTC
cdr3_aa: CASSYVAGGLGDEQFF

clone_size: -
v_call: TRBV30
d_call: TRBD2
j_call: TRBJ2-2
cdr3_nt: TGTGCCCGACGGACTAGCGAAAAAACCGGGGAGCTGTTTTTT
cdr3_aa: CARRTSEKTGELFF

clone_size: -
v_call: TRBV10-2
d_call: -
j_call: TRBJ2-3
cdr3_nt: TGCGCCAGCAGGGAGGGGCCCAACACAGATACGCAGTATTTT
cdr3_aa: CASREGPNTDTQYF

clone_size: -
v_call: TRBV5-6
d_call: -
j_call: TRBJ2-5
cdr3_nt: TGTGCCAGCTACAGCTTGCAGGGAAGGCAAGAGACCCAGTACTTC
cdr3_aa: CASYSLQGRQETQYF

clone_size: -
v_call: TRBV28
d_call: TRBD1
j_call: TRBJ1-1
cdr3_nt: TGTGCCAGCAGTCCGTGGACAGGGGCGGCCACTGAAGCTTTCTTT
cdr3_aa: CASSPWTGAATEAFF

clone_size: -
v_call: TRBV11-2
d_call: TRBD2
j_call: TRBJ2-7
cdr3_nt: TGTGCCAGCAGTTTCGGGGGGGAACGGTACTTC
cdr3_aa: CASSFGGERYF

clone_size: -
v_call: TRBV29-1
d_call: -
j_call: TRBJ1-1
cdr3_nt: TGCAGCGTGGAAGACAAAAATGAAGCTTTCTTT
cdr3_aa: CSVEDKNEAFF

clone_size: -
v_call: TRBV9
d_call: TRBD1
j_call: TRBJ2-2
cdr3_nt: TGTGCCAGCAGCGTAGATACAGGGGTAGGCGGGGAGCTGTTTTTT
cdr3_aa: CASSVDTGVGGELFF

clone_size: -
v_call: TRBV5-6
d_call: TRBD1
j_call: TRBJ1-6
cdr3_nt: TGTGCCAGCAGCCAGGGACAGGTGAGATCGGGAGCCCTCCACTTT
cdr3_aa: CASSQGQVRSGALHF

clone_size: once
v_call: TRBV6-5
d_call: -
j_call: TRBJ1-1
cdr3_nt: TGTGCCAGCATTCGATTGGGACCCAACACTGAAGCTTTCTTT
cdr3_aa: CASIRLGPNTEAFF

clone_size: -
v_call: TRBV14
d_call: -
j_call: TRBJ1-2
cdr3_nt: TGTGCCAGCAGCCGCGGCAGAAGCGGGTATGGCTACACCTTC
cdr3_aa: CASSRGRSGYGYTF

clone_size: -
v_call: TRBV18
d_call: -
j_call: TRBJ2-5
cdr3_nt: TGTGCCAGCTCCTGGGGACAAGAGACCCAGTACTTC
cdr3_aa: CASSWGQETQYF

clone_size: -
v_call: TRBV6-1
d_call: -
j_call: TRBJ1-5
cdr3_nt: TGTGCCAGCAGTGAAGAGTCGGTGCCCCAGCATTTT
cdr3_aa: CASSEESVPQHF

clone_size: -
v_call: TRBV7-9
d_call: -
j_call: TRBJ2-7
cdr3_nt: TGTGCCAGCAGCTCAGTCGACCGAACCTACGAGCAGTACTTC
cdr3_aa: CASSSVDRTYEQYF

clone_size: -
v_call: TRBV19
d_call: TRBD2
j_call: TRBJ2-4
cdr3_nt: TGTGCCAGTAGTCGAGCGGGGGGGCCACAAGACATTCAGTACTTC
cdr3_aa: CASSRAGGPQDIQYF

clone_size: -
v_call: TRBV7-2
d_call: TRBD2
j_call: TRBJ2-2
cdr3_nt: TGTGCCAGCAGCTTACCACTAGCGGGGACCGGGGAGCTGTTTTTT
cdr3_aa: CASSLPLAGTGELFF

clone_size: -
v_call: TRBV5-1
d_call: -
j_call: TRBJ1-6
cdr3_nt: TGCGCCAGCAGCTCACAGCCCTATAATTCACCCCTCCACTTT
cdr3_aa: CASSSQPYNSPLHF

clone_size: -
v_call: TRBV19
d_call: TRBD1
j_call: TRBJ2-2
cdr3_nt: TGTGCCAGTACTCCTGATGGACAGGGGGACACCGGGGAGCTGTTTTTT
cdr3_aa: CASTPDGQGDTGELFF

clone_size: -
v_call: TRBV28
d_call: TRBD1
j_call: TRBJ1-2
cdr3_nt: TGTGCCAGCAGTCCACCGTACGGGACAGGGAACTATGGCTACACCTTC
cdr3_aa: CASSPPYGTGNYGYTF

clone_size: -
v_call: TRBV2
d_call: -
j_call: TRBJ1-4
cdr3_nt: TGTGCCAGCAATGGGATGCGAAATGAAAAACTGTTTTTT
cdr3_aa: CASNGMRNEKLFF

clone_size: -
v_call: TRBV4-3
d_call: -
j_call: TRBJ2-5
cdr3_nt: TGCGCCAGCAGCCTGGGGGACGGGCCCCAGTACTTC
cdr3_aa: CASSLGDGPQYF

clone_size: -
v_call: TRBV28
d_call: TRBD1
j_call: TRBJ1-1
cdr3_nt: TGTGCCAGCAGTTTAGAGGGACAGCCCATGAACACTGAAGCTTTCTTT
cdr3_aa: CASSLEGQPMNTEAFF

clone_size: -
v_call: TRBV19
d_call: -
j_call: TRBJ2-1
cdr3_nt: TGTGCCAGTAGTAGCCCCGGCAGGACCCATGAGCAGTTCTTC
cdr3_aa: CASSSPGRTHEQFF

clone_size: once
v_call: TRBV19
d_call: -
j_call: TRBJ1-5
cdr3_nt: TGTGCCAGTAGTATTGACGGGGAACAGCCCCAGCATTTT
cdr3_aa: CASSIDGEQPQHF

clone_size: -
v_call: TRBV6-5
d_call: TRBD1
j_call: TRBJ2-6
cdr3_nt: TGTGCCAGCAGTCGTACAGGGGCTGGGGCCAACGTCCTGACTTTC
cdr3_aa: CASSRTGAGANVLTF

clone_size: -
v_call: TRBV30
d_call: TRBD1
j_call: TRBJ2-5
cdr3_nt: TGTGCCTGGAGTTTCCGAGGGACAGATGCCCAAGAGACCCAGTACTTC
cdr3_aa: CAWSFRGTDAQETQYF

clone_size: -
v_call: TRBV4-1
d_call: -
j_call: TRBJ2-4
cdr3_nt: TGCGCCAGCAGCCAAGATAGGGGTGACAAAAACATTCAGTACTTC
cdr3_aa: CASSQDRGDKNIQYF

clone_size: -
v_call: TRBV13
d_call: -
j_call: TRBJ1-1
cdr3_nt: TGTGCCAGCAGCTTAGGCCTCGGGGAGGGCGGGAACACTGAAGCTTTCTTT
cdr3_aa: CASSLGLGEGGNTEAFF

clone_size: -
v_call: TRBV30
d_call: -
j_call: TRBJ1-1
cdr3_nt: TGTGCCTGGAGTGTATCGTTAGGGAGTACTGAAGCTTTCTTT
cdr3_aa: CAWSVSLGSTEAFF

clone_size: -
v_call: TRBV14
d_call: -
j_call: TRBJ2-3
cdr3_nt: TGTGCCAGCAGCCAAGATATGGGACCTCGGGGAGATACGCAGTATTTT
cdr3_aa: CASSQDMGPRGDTQYF

clone_size: -
v_call: TRBV14
d_call: -
j_call: TRBJ1-1
cdr3_nt: TGTGCCAGCAGCCGTGGGGGAATGAACACTGAAGCTTTCTTT
cdr3_aa: CASSRGGMNTEAFF

clone_size: few
v_call: TRBV9
d_call: -
j_call: TRBJ1-2
cdr3_nt: TGTGCCAGCAGCCGGGGAGGGATCGGTGGCTACACCTTC
cdr3_aa: CASSRGGIGGYTF

clone_size: -
v_call: TRBV27
d_call: -
j_call: TRBJ2-3
cdr3_nt: TGTGCCAGCAGGAGCACAGATACGCAGTATTTT
cdr3_aa: CASRSTDTQYF

clone_size: -
v_call: TRBV12-5
d_call: -
j_call: TRBJ2-3
cdr3_nt: TGTGCTAGTGGTGGGGACTCATATACGCAGTATTTT
cdr3_aa: CASGGDSYTQYF

clone_size: -
v_call: TRBV11-1
d_call: -
j_call: TRBJ2-1
cdr3_nt: TGTGCCAGCAGCTTAGGTCAGAACAATGAGCAGTTCTTC
cdr3_aa: CASSLGQNNEQFF